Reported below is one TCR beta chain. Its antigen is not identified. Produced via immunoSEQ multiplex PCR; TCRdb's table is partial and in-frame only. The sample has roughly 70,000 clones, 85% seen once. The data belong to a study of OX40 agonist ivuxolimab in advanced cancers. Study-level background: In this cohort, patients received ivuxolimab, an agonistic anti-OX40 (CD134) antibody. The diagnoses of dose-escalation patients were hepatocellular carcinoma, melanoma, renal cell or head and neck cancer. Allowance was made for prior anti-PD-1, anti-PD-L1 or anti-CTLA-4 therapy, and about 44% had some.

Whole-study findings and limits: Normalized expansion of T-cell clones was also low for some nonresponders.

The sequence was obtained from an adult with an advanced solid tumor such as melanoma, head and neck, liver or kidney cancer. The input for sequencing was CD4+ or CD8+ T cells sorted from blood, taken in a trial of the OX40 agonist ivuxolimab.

The CDR3 DNA sequence: TGTGCCAGCAGCTCCCGGGACAGGTTGTGCGAGCAGTACTTC. This encodes CASSSRDRLCEQYF. The chain combines TRBV7-3 with TRBJ2-7, with 8 positions matching TRBD1. V was pared by 4 bases and J by 6 bases, with 8 bases of the junction left unmatched. The germline V gene encodes CDR1 SGHTA and CDR2 FQGTGA. CDR3 length equals 14 residues.